This T cell receptor (beta chain) was sequenced in a study of cytomegalovirus exposure and HLA in healthy donors. Study conclusions and caveats: DRB1 showed the most TCR associations and HLA-C the fewest in a later analysis, as rates varied by HLA locus. In a later analysis, 17,000 or so TCR beta sequences were associated with HLA alleles at 0.05 false discovery rate.

V was clipped by 6 bases and J by 6 bases, with 20 bases between them. The CDR3 covers 15 residues. The V gene's germline CDR1 is MGHDK and CDR2 SYGVNS. Worth noting for this clone: Its specificity is unknown.

The PCR employed 60 Vbeta primers together with 13 Jbeta primers. The protocol was immunoSEQ multiplex PCR, while the TCRdb copy is restricted to in-frame clones and leaves out a portion. Here the sample spans roughly 180,000 clones, about 80% being singletons. The sequence was obtained from a man aged 30-40 years in good health and CMV-seronegative. Source material: PBMCs. The chain links TRBV25-1 to TRBJ1-1; possibly TRBD1 for D (5 bases). As DNA, the CDR3 is TGTGCCAGCAGGGGGGGAGGCAGCCGGTTGTCTGAAGCTTTCTTT. The encoded protein is CASRGGGSRLSEAFF.